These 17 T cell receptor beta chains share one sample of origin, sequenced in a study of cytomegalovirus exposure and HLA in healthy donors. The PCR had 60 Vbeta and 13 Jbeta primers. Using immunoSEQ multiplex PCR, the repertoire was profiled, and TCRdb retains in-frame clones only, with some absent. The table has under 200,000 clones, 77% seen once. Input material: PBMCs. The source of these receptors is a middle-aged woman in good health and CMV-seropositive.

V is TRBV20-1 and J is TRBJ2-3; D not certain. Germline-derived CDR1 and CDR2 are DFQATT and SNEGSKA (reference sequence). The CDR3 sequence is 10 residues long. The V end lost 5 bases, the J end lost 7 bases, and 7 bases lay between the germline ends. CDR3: CSAPFNTQYF. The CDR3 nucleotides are TGCAGTGCTCCATTCAATACGCAGTATTTT.

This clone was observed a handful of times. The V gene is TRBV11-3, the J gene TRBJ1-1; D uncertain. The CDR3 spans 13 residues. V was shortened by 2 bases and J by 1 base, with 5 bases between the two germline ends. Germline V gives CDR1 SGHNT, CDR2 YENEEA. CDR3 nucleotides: TGTGCCAGCAGCTTATGGCAGAACACTGAAGCTTTCTTT. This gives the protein CASSLWQNTEAFF.

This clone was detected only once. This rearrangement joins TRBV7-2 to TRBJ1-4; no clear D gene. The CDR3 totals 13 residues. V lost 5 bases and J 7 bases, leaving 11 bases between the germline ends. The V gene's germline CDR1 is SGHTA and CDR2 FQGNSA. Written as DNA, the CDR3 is TGTGCCAGCAGCCCACGCCAGGCTGAAAAACTGTTTTTT. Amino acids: CASSPRQAEKLFF.

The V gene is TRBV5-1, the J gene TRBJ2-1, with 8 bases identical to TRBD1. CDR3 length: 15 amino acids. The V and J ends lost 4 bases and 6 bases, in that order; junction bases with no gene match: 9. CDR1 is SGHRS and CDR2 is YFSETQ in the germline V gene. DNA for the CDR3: TGCGCCAGCAGCGAGGACAGGGTTCCCCTCAATGAGCAGTTCTTC. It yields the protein CASSEDRVPLNEQFF. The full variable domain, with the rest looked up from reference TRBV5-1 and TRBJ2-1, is KAGVTQTPRYLIKTRGQQVTLSCSPISGHRSVSWYQQTPGQGLQFLFEYFSETQRNKGNFPGRFSGRQFSNSRSEMNVSTLELGDSALYLCASSEDRVPLNEQFFGPGTRLTVL.

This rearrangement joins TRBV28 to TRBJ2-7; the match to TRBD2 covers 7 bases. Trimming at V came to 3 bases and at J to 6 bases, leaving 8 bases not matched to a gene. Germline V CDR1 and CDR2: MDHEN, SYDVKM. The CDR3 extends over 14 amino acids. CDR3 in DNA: TGTGCCAGCAGTTTGGGAGGGACGATCTCCGAGCAGTACTTC. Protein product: CASSLGGTISEQYF. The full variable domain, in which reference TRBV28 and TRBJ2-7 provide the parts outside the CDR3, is DVKVTQSSRYLVKRTGEKVFLECVQDMDHENMFWYRQDPGLGLRLIYFSYDVKMKEKGDIPEGYSVSREKKERFSLILESASTNQTSMYLCASSLGGTISEQYFGPGTRLTVT.

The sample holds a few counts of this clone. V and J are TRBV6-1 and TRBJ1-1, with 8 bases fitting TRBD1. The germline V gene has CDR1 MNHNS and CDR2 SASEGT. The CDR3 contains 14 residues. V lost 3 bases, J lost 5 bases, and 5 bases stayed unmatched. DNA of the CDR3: TGTGCCAGCAGTGACCAACAGGGGGAAACTGAAGCTTTCTTT. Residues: CASSDQQGETEAFF.

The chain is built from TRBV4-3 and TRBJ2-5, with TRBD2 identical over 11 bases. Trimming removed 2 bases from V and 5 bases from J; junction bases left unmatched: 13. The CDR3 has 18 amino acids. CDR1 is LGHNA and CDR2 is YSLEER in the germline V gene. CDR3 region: CASSQSWVAGGDRETQYF. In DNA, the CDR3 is TGCGCCAGCAGCCAATCGTGGGTAGCGGGAGGGGATAGGGAGACCCAGTACTTC.

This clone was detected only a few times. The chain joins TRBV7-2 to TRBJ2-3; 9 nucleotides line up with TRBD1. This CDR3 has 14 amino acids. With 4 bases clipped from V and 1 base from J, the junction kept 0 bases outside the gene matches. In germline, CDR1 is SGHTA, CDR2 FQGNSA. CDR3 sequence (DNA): TGTGCCAGCAGCTGGGACAGGGGCACAGATACGCAGTATTTT. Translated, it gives CASSWDRGTDTQYF. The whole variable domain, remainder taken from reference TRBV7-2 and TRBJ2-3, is GAGVSQSPSNKVTEKGKDVELRCDPISGHTALYWYRQSLGQGLEFLIYFQGNSAPDKSGLPSDRFSAERTGGSVSTLTIQRTQQEDSAVYLCASSWDRGTDTQYFGPGTRLTVL.

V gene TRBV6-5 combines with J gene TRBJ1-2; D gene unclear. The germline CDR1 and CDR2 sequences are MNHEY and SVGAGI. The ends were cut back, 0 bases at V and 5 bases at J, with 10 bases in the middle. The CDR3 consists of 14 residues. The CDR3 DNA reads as TGTGCCAGCAGTTACTCTGGGGAGAAATATGGCTACACCTTC. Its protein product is CASSYSGEKYGYTF.

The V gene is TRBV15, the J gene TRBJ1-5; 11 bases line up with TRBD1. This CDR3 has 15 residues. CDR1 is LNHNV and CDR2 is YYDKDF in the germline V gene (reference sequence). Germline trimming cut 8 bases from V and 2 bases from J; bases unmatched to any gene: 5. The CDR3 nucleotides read TGTGCCACCGGGGACAGGGGGAAAGGCAATCAGCCCCAGCATTTT. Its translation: CATGDRGKGNQPQHF.

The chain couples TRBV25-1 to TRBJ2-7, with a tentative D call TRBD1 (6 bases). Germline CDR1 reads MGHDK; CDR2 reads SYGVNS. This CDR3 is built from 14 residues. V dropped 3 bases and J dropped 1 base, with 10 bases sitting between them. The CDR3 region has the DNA TGTGCCAGCAGTGATCCCGACAGGTCCTACGAGCAGTACTTC. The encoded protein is CASSDPDRSYEQYF.

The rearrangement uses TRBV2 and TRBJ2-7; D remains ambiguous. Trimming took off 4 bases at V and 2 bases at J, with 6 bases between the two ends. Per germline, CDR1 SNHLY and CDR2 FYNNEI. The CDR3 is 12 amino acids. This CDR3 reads CASSALPYEQYF. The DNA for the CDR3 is TGTGCCAGCAGTGCCCTACCCTACGAGCAGTACTTC.

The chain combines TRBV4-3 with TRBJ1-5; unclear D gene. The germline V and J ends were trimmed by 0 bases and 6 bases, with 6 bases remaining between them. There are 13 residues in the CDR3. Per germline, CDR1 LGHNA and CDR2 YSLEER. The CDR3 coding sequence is TGCGCCAGCAGCCAAGATACGGTTCAGCCCCAGCATTTT. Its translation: CASSQDTVQPQHF.

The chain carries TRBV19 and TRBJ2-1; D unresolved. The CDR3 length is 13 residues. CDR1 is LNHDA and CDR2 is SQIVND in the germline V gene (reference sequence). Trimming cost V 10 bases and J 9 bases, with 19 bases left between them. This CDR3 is CANLFASLGEQFF. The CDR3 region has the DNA TGTGCCAATCTCTTCGCTAGTTTAGGTGAGCAGTTCTTC.

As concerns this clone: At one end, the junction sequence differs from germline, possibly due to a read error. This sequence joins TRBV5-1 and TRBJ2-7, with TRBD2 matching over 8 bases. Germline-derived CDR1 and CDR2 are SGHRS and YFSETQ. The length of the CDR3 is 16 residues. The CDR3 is CASSTRTSNPSDEQYF. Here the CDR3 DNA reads TGCGCCAGCTCTACAAGGACTAGCAACCCCTCCGACGAGCAGTACTTC. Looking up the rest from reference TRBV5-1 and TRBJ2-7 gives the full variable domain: KAGVTQTPRYLIKTRGQQVTLSCSPISGHRSVSWYQQTPGQGLQFLFEYFSETQRNKGNFPGRFSGRQFSNSRSEMNVSTLELGDSALYLCASSTRTSNPSDEQYFGPGTRLTVT.

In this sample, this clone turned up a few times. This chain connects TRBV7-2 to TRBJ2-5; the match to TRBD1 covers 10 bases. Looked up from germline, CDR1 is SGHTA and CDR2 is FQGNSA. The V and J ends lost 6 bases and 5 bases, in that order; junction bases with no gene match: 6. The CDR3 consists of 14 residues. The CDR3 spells CASRIDRGPETQYF. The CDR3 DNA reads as TGTGCCAGCAGAATTGACAGGGGGCCTGAGACCCAGTACTTC.

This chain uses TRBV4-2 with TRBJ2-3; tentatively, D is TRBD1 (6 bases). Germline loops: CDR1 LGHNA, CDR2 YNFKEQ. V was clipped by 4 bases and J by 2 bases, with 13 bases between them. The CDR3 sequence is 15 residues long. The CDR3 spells CASSPLTGLTDTQYF. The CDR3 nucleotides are TGTGCCAGCAGCCCGCTCACAGGGCTCACAGATACGCAGTATTTT.